These 9 T cell receptor beta chains were all obtained from the same sample, sequenced in a study of metastatic and nonmetastatic thyroid tumors. TCRdb re-analyzed the PCR reads through MiXCR. The profile shows several thousand clones, less than 35% of them singletons. No patient had received any treatment before thyroid surgery. Sequenced: tumor tissue. These TCRs come from a female donor with papillary thyroid cancer or a benign thyroid nodule (not recorded which). Some clones in this sample may be carry-over from other donors' samples.

Regarding this clone: The junction does not match germline at one end; this may be a read error. The chain links TRBV6-5 to TRBJ1-1; no clear D gene. This CDR3 comprises 13 residues. The germline V gene has CDR1 MNHEY and CDR2 SVGAGI. CDR3 sequence reads: CACSRTPNTESFF. As DNA, the CDR3 is TGTGCCTGCAGTCGTACTCCTAACACTGAATCTTTCTTT.

This clone has more than one count but fewer than ten. Given a much more abundant clone one base away, this may be a read error. The same CDR3 is also encoded by other DNA sequences in this sample. V and J are TRBV20-1 and TRBJ2-4; unclear D gene. Trimming stripped 6 bases from V and 4 bases from J, with 7 bases between. The CDR3 length is 11 residues. Germline V lookup: CDR1 DFQATT, CDR2 SNEGSKA (reference sequence). DNA for the CDR3: TGCAGTGCCGGTGGGAAAAACATTCAGTACTTC. Its protein is CSAGGKNIQYF.

By sample share, this clone is medium-sized. The CDR3 DNA reads TGTGCCAGTACCCAGGGGGGGGTGACTGAAGCTTTCTTT. Protein sequence: CASTQGGVTEAFF. The rearrangement uses TRBV19 and TRBJ1-1, with 7 bases matching TRBD1. Germline CDR1 reads LNHDA; CDR2 reads SQIVND (reference sequence). The ends lost 7 bases at V and 5 bases at J; junction bases unmatched: 7. The CDR3 extends over 13 amino acids.

This clone came up a few times. The V and J genes are TRBV7-6 and TRBJ2-7; TRBD2 is a possible D gene (6 bases). Deletions cut 1 base from V and 5 bases from J, with 6 bases between. The length of the CDR3 is 12 residues. Germline values: CDR1 SGHVS, CDR2 FNYEAQ. The CDR3 region has the DNA TGTGCCAGCAGCTTAGGCGGGGACGAGCAGTACTTC. Residues: CASSLGGDEQYF. Complete variable domain (other parts from reference TRBV7-6 and TRBJ2-7): GAGVSQSPRYKVTKRGQDVALRCDPISGHVSLYWYRQALGQGPEFLTYFNYEAQQDKSGLPNDRFSAERPEGSISTLTIQRTEQRDSAMYRCASSLGGDEQYFGPGTRLTVT.

The rearrangement uses TRBV5-1 and TRBJ2-2; D might be TRBD1 or TRBD2, each matching 5 bases. Trimming removed 0 bases at V and 5 bases at J, with 11 bases between. Germline lookup yields CDR1 SGHRS and CDR2 YFSETQ. The CDR3 spans 15 residues. The chain's CDR3 is CASSLAGQPTGELFF. CDR3 sequence (DNA): TGCGCCAGCAGCTTGGCGGGGCAGCCAACCGGGGAGCTGTTTTTT.

This clone is judged medium-sized. The CDR3 region is CASSPTYRDEQYF. The CDR3 nucleotides read TGTGCCAGCAGTCCCACATACAGGGACGAGCAGTACTTC. The chain is built from TRBV6-4 and TRBJ2-7, with a tentative D call TRBD1 (6 bases). Trimming stripped 5 bases from V and 5 bases from J, with 13 bases between. Germline CDR1 and CDR2: MRHNA and SNTAGT. The CDR3 has 13 residues.

This clone is labeled medium-sized. The chain links TRBV3-1 to TRBJ1-2; D unresolved. Trimming stripped 2 bases from V and 8 bases from J, with 12 bases between. This CDR3 region has 13 residues. The germline V gene has CDR1 LGHDT and CDR2 YNNKEL (reference sequence). In DNA form, the CDR3 reads TGTGCCAGCAGCCAACTTGCCGCTGGCGGCTACACCTTC. It specifies CASSQLAAGGYTF.

This rearrangement joins TRBV12-3 or TRBV12-4 to TRBJ2-3, with 9 bases that match TRBD2. Unmatched junction bases numbered 6, after V lost 6 bases and J lost 5 bases. CDR3 size: 14 residues. The CDR3 DNA sequence: TGTGCCAGCAGGGCGGGAGGGCCGGTAGATACGCAGTATTTT. It translates to CASRAGGPVDTQYF.

This chain links TRBV20-1 with TRBJ1-1, with TRBD1 as a possible D gene (5 bases). CDR3 size: 15 residues. Germline V gives CDR1 DFQATT, CDR2 SNEGSKA (reference sequence). V lost 0 bases, J lost 0 bases, and 11 bases lay in between. In DNA, the CDR3 is TGCAGTGCTAGAGAGGGGGGGATAATGAACACTGAAGCTTTCTTT. This gives the protein CSAREGGIMNTEAFF.